One and the same sample provided the 31 T cell receptor beta chains below, sequenced in a study of T cell repertoires in cytomegalovirus infection (dated by TCRdb to between 2018 and 2021). What these receptors recognize is not known. The sample's treatment or condition label, decoded: in vitro stimulation with specific CMV peptide epitopes to enrich CMV-specific T cells. TCRdb records Illumina HiSeq 1500 as the sequencer. Starting from the raw public reads, TCRdb applied fastp trimming at Q25, assembled clones with MiXCR and retained in-frame beta chains. Rows are combined by CDR3 protein, so each entry shows the most common genes and DNA. The sample table lists approximately 1,000,000 distinct CDR3 sequences, approximately 31% of them with a count of one. Of the sample, roughly 12% is held by the ten largest clones. The source was cultured CD8+ T cells from PBMCs, collected from culture after CMV antigen stimulation. These receptors all stem from a human donor in good health (CMV status not recorded). Some clones in this sample may be carry-over from other donors' samples.

The chain couples TRBV9 to TRBJ1-1; perhaps TRBD1 as D (5 bases). Germline CDR1 is SGDLS and CDR2 is YYNGEE. V was cut by 3 bases and J by 4 bases, with 22 bases left in between. CDR3 length equals 17 residues. The CDR3 region is CASSAAPAGISSTEAFF. The DNA of the CDR3 is TGTGCCAGCAGCGCCGCACCCGCAGGGATTTCGAGCACTGAAGCTTTCTTT.

This clonotype was observed a handful of times. The V call is TRBV6-1, the J call TRBJ2-4; D tentatively reads TRBD1 or TRBD2 (5 bases each). The CDR3 has 16 amino acids. The V end was cut by 4 bases, the J end by 5 bases, with 18 bases between. Germline CDR1 is MNHNS and CDR2 is SASEGT. CDR3 in DNA: TGTGCCAGCAGTGTACGGGGCCAAGGCGTCCAAAACATTCAGTACTTC. Translation: CASSVRGQGVQNIQYF.

The table lists this clonotype with many counts. The chain combines TRBV12-3 or TRBV12-4 with TRBJ2-7, with 12 bases that match TRBD2. The CDR3 is 17 residues long. The V segment lost 1 base and the J segment 0 bases; nucleotides outside the gene matches: 4. The CDR3 sequence is CASSLGTSGASSYEQYF. As DNA, the CDR3 is TGTGCCAGCAGTTTAGGGACTAGCGGGGCCAGCTCCTACGAGCAGTACTTC.

This chain connects TRBV6-5 to TRBJ1-2, with TRBD1 matching 8 bases. Germline V gives CDR1 MNHEY, CDR2 SVGAGI. V lost 0 bases to trimming and J lost 5 bases; unmatched junction nucleotides: 14. The CDR3 has 18 amino acids. The chain's CDR3 is CASSYSDPWAGGVYGYTF. The CDR3 DNA follows: TGTGCCAGCAGTTACTCGGACCCGTGGGCAGGGGGCGTTTATGGCTACACCTTC.

This chain links TRBV4-1 with TRBJ2-2; TRBD2 is a possible D gene (11 bases). CDR3 size: 19 residues. Germline V CDR1 and CDR2: MGHRA, YSYEKL. V lost 6 bases to trimming and J lost 7 bases, with 30 bases between them. CDR3 residues: CASRTGTGVLAGGNGELFF. The CDR3 nucleotides read TGCGCCAGCAGAACCGGGACAGGGGTGCTAGCGGGGGGAAACGGGGAGCTGTTTTTT.

This clonotype appeared many times. V and J are TRBV6-6 and TRBJ2-5, with unresolved D. Germline-derived CDR1 and CDR2 are MNHNY and SVGAGI (reference sequence). This CDR3 spans 11 amino acids. The V gene lost 8 bases and the J gene lost 5 bases, with 9 bases spanning the gap. In DNA, the CDR3 is TGTGCCAGCCGGACGTTGGAGACCCAGTACTTC. Its translation is CASRTLETQYF.

About this clonotype: A single base separates this from a much larger clone, so it may be a read error. V is TRBV7-2 and J is TRBJ1-1; TRBD1 matches 7 bases. This CDR3 has 16 residues. Germline loops: CDR1 SGHTA, CDR2 FQGNSA. CDR3 residues: CATSLLWGQINTEAFF. The DNA of the CDR3 is TGTGCCACCAGCCTGTTATGGGGACAGATAAACACTGAAGCTTTCTTT.

In this sample, this clonotype turned up a few times. The rearrangement links TRBV28 to TRBJ2-2, with TRBD1 identical over 7 bases. CDR1 MDHEN and CDR2 SYDVKM come from the germline V gene. V lost 1 base to trimming and J lost 5 bases; unmatched junction nucleotides: 4. CDR3 length: 15 amino acids. The CDR3, as DNA: TGTGCCAGCAGTTTATATGACAGGGCGACCGGGGAGCTGTTTTTT. Its translation is CASSLYDRATGELFF.

This clonotype appeared many times. This CDR3 reads CASSFNPGELFF. CDR3 bases: TGTGCCAGCAGTTTTAATCCCGGGGAGCTGTTTTTT. The chain is built from TRBV12-3 or TRBV12-4 and TRBJ2-2; unclear D gene. The CDR3 sequence is 12 residues long. V lost 3 bases and J lost 6, with 5 bases in between.

This rearrangement joins TRBV27 to TRBJ2-3; the D gene is possibly TRBD1 (6 bases). Germline CDR1 is MNHEY and CDR2 is SMNVEV (reference sequence). Between the trimmed V and J ends, which lost 5 bases and 8 bases, there was a span of 17 bases. The length of the CDR3 is 14 residues. In DNA form, the CDR3 reads TGTGCCAGCAGTCTCAGGGACACCCTGACTACGCAGTATTTT. It yields the protein CASSLRDTLTTQYF.

The gene calls are TRBV5-1 and TRBJ2-5, with TRBD2 matching 7 bases. This CDR3 has 14 amino acids. Germline assignment: CDR1 SGHRS and CDR2 YFSETQ. The V and J ends lost 3 bases and 3 bases, in that order; junction bases with no gene match: 5. For the CDR3, the DNA is TGCGCCAGCAGCTACCGGGGAGGGGAAGAGACCCAGTACTTC. As protein: CASSYRGGEETQYF. Full variable domain (remainder filled in from reference TRBV5-1 and TRBJ2-5): KAGVTQTPRYLIKTRGQQVTLSCSPISGHRSVSWYQQTPGQGLQFLFEYFSETQRNKGNFPGRFSGRQFSNSRSEMNVSTLELGDSALYLCASSYRGGEETQYFGPGTRLLVL.

The chain employs TRBV7-6 and TRBJ2-1, with 11 bases lining up with TRBD2. The length of the CDR3 is 16 residues. Germline lookup yields CDR1 SGHVS and CDR2 FNYEAQ. The V segment lost 4 bases and the J segment 6 bases; nucleotides outside the gene matches: 8. The CDR3 sequence: CASSSFSGGAVNEQFF. CDR3 DNA: TGTGCCAGCAGCTCCTTTAGCGGGGGGGCTGTCAATGAGCAGTTCTTC.

The V gene is TRBV7-9, the J gene TRBJ2-7, with 9 bases fitting TRBD2. The V segment lost 2 bases and the J segment 2 bases; nucleotides outside the gene matches: 7. This CDR3 is 16 amino acids long. The germline V gene has CDR1 SEHNR and CDR2 FQNEAQ (reference sequence). The CDR3 DNA follows: TGTGCCAGCAGCTTACCCCGGCTAGCGGGAACCTACGAGCAGTACTTC. Translation: CASSLPRLAGTYEQYF. Filled out from reference TRBV7-9 and TRBJ2-7, the complete variable domain reads DTGVSQNPRHKITKRGQNVTFRCDPISEHNRLYWYRQTLGQGPEFLTYFQNEAQLEKSRLLSDRFSAERPKGSFSTLEIQRTEQGDSAMYLCASSLPRLAGTYEQYFGPGTRLTVT.

The chain is built from TRBV19 and TRBJ1-5; D not resolved. CDR3 length: 15 residues. Trimming took 3 bases from V and 3 from J, leaving 12 bases between them. The germline gives CDR1 LNHDA, CDR2 SQIVND (reference sequence). In DNA, the CDR3 is TGTGCCAGTAGTATGGGGATGGCTTACAATCAGCCCCAGCATTTT. Protein sequence: CASSMGMAYNQPQHF.

The table lists this clonotype with a few counts. The chain uses TRBV6-2 or TRBV6-3 and TRBJ2-1; D is possibly TRBD2 (7 bases). Trimming stripped 4 bases from V and 7 bases from J, with 20 bases between. This CDR3 has 16 amino acids. CDR1 is MNHEY and CDR2 is SVGEGT in the germline V gene. CDR3 in DNA: TGTGCCAGCAGTTCCTTTAGGGGGGGCCTGAGTAATGAGCAGTTCTTC. Translated: CASSSFRGGLSNEQFF.

In the case of this clonotype: One base away lies a much larger clone, so this may be a sequencing read error. The chain links TRBV7-9 to TRBJ2-7; D gene uncertain. CDR1 SEHNR and CDR2 FQNEAQ come from the germline V gene (reference sequence). CDR3 length: 12 amino acids. Trimming removed 4 bases from V and 1 base from J, with 5 bases in between. CDR3 bases: TGTGCCAGCAGCTCAAAATCCTACGAGCAGTACTTC. Amino acid sequence: CASSSKSYEQYF.

This clonotype was picked up many times. The chain carries TRBV7-8 and TRBJ2-7; D is unclear. The germline V gene encodes CDR1 SGHVS and CDR2 FQNEAQ. V lost 5 bases and J lost 7, with 12 bases in between. The CDR3 loop spans 12 amino acids. The CDR3, as DNA: TGTGCCAGCAGCCCGACCGGCCGGGAGCAGTACTTC. Amino acid sequence: CASSPTGREQYF.

This clonotype has more than one count but fewer than ten. This sequence joins TRBV20-1 and TRBJ1-3, with 10 positions matching TRBD1. The CDR3 has 16 amino acids. Germline lookup yields CDR1 DFQATT and CDR2 SNEGSKA (reference sequence). The junction had 3 bases not matched to a gene; V was cut back by 1 base and J by 0 bases. CDR3 sequence (DNA): TGCAGTGCTAGAGGGGACAGGGGATTCTCTGGAAACACCATATATTTT. Protein sequence: CSARGDRGFSGNTIYF.

The rearrangement links TRBV27 to TRBJ2-1; 9 nucleotides line up with TRBD2. Losses at the gene ends were 5 bases for V and 2 bases for J; bases not matched to a gene: 7. The CDR3 totals 16 residues. Germline values: CDR1 MNHEY, CDR2 SMNVEV (reference sequence). CDR3 DNA sequence: TGTGCCAGCAGTCCCTTCATAGCGGGAGCCTACAATGAGCAGTTCTTC. Its translation: CASSPFIAGAYNEQFF.

In its sample, this clonotype was seen a few times. The chain couples TRBV2 to TRBJ2-2; 8 positions agree with TRBD1. The CDR3 consists of 12 residues. V was clipped by 8 bases and J by 7 bases; unmatched bases: 3. Germline loops: CDR1 SNHLY, CDR2 FYNNEI. DNA of the CDR3: TGTGCCAGCCTCAGGGGGCGCGGGGAGCTGTTTTTT. Translating it yields CASLRGRGELFF.

The chain combines TRBV5-6 with TRBJ2-3, with D possibly called TRBD1 or TRBD2 (7 bases each). Germline CDR1 and CDR2: SGHDT and YYEEEE. With 6 bases removed from V and 2 bases from J, the gap between germline ends came to 28 bases. This CDR3 region has 19 residues. The CDR3 protein is CASKRQGPLAGALTDTQYF. DNA of the CDR3: TGTGCCAGCAAAAGACAGGGTCCTTTGGCGGGGGCCCTCACAGATACGCAGTATTTT.

The chain employs TRBV6-6 and TRBJ1-1; D gene ambiguous. The germline V gene encodes CDR1 MNHNY and CDR2 SVGAGI (reference sequence). The ends were cut back, 4 bases at V and 3 bases at J, with 12 bases in the middle. There are 14 residues in the CDR3. CDR3 protein: CASSFKERDTEAFF. In DNA form, the CDR3 reads TGTGCCAGCAGTTTTAAGGAGAGGGACACTGAAGCTTTCTTT.

The chain couples TRBV15 to TRBJ2-2, with D unclear. With 3 bases removed from V and 5 bases from J, the gap between germline ends came to 7 bases. The length of the CDR3 is 13 residues. Germline CDR1 and CDR2: LNHNV and YYDKDF (reference sequence). The CDR3 sequence: CATSRGWTGELFF. The CDR3 nucleotides are TGTGCCACCAGCAGGGGCTGGACCGGGGAGCTGTTTTTT. The variable domain in full, completed from reference TRBV15 and TRBJ2-2, reads DAMVIQNPRYQVTQFGKPVTLSCSQTLNHNVMYWYQQKSSQAPKLLFHYYDKDFNNEADTPDNFQSRRPNTSFCFLDIRSPGLGDTAMYLCATSRGWTGELFFGEGSRLTVL.

This sequence joins TRBV28 and TRBJ2-7, with no clear D. The CDR3 extends over 13 amino acids. The germline gives CDR1 MDHEN, CDR2 SYDVKM. V dropped 4 bases and J dropped 4 bases, with 11 bases sitting between them. CDR3 loop: CASSSPPSYEQYV. The CDR3 DNA reads TGTGCCAGCAGTTCACCCCCCAGTTACGAGCAGTACGTC.

This rearrangement joins TRBV5-6 to TRBJ1-4; 9 positions agree with TRBD1. CDR1 SGHDT and CDR2 YYEEEE come from the germline V gene. The CDR3 runs to 14 residues. V dropped 3 bases and J dropped 7; count of bases not matched to a gene: 4. CDR3 DNA: TGTGCCAGCAGCTCCGGGACAGGGAGTGAAAAACTGTTTTTT. It translates to CASSSGTGSEKLFF.

V is TRBV20-1 and J is TRBJ2-7; TRBD1 might be the D (6 bases). CDR3 size: 16 residues. CDR1 is DFQATT and CDR2 is SNEGSKA in the germline V gene (reference sequence). Trimming took off 0 bases at V and 2 bases at J, with 17 bases between the two ends. Written as DNA, the CDR3 is TGCAGTGCTAGAGATAGGGAACAGGGTTACCCCTACGAGCAGTACGTC. Amino acid sequence: CSARDREQGYPYEQYV.

This clonotype was found many times. The genes are TRBV2 and TRBJ2-5, with unresolved D. Between the trimmed V and J ends, which lost 4 bases and 1 base, there was a span of 4 bases. The length of the CDR3 is 12 residues. CDR1 and CDR2 from the germline V gene are SNHLY and FYNNEI. CDR3: CASSAPQETQYF. For the CDR3, the DNA is TGTGCCAGCAGTGCCCCCCAAGAGACCCAGTACTTC. The whole variable domain, filled in from reference TRBV2 and TRBJ2-5, reads EPEVTQTPSHQVTQMGQEVILRCVPISNHLYFYWYRQILGQKVEFLVSFYNNEISEKSEIFDDQFSVERPDGSNFTLKIRSTKLEDSAMYFCASSAPQETQYFGPGTRLLVL.

Comments on this clonotype: This may be a read error: a much more frequent sequence differs by one nucleotide. The chain has TRBV11-1 and TRBJ2-3; TRBD2 aligns across 9 bases. Per the germline V gene, CDR1 is SGHAT and CDR2 is FQDESV (reference sequence). V lost 0 bases, J lost 4 bases, and 8 bases stayed unmatched. This CDR3 is 17 amino acids long. The CDR3 here is CASSLAHGGGAADTQYF. CDR3 in DNA: TGTGCCAGCAGCTTAGCGCACGGCGGGGGGGCAGCAGATACGCAGTATTTT.

This clonotype was detected only a few times. V and J are TRBV5-1 and TRBJ2-3; no reliable D call. Looked up from germline, CDR1 is SGHRS and CDR2 is YFSETQ. Trimming removed 0 bases from V and 0 bases from J, with 11 bases in between. The CDR3 is 16 residues long. This CDR3 is CASSLAPDPSTDTQYF. In DNA form, the CDR3 reads TGCGCCAGCAGCTTGGCTCCGGATCCTAGCACAGATACGCAGTATTTT. The full variable domain, with the rest looked up from reference TRBV5-1 and TRBJ2-3, is KAGVTQTPRYLIKTRGQQVTLSCSPISGHRSVSWYQQTPGQGLQFLFEYFSETQRNKGNFPGRFSGRQFSNSRSEMNVSTLELGDSALYLCASSLAPDPSTDTQYFGPGTRLTVL.

This clonotype was seen a handful of times. This chain links TRBV10-3 with TRBJ2-3, with TRBD2 identical over 9 bases. J was trimmed by 4 bases and V by 2 bases; bases with no gene match: 4. The length of the CDR3 is 15 residues. In germline, CDR1 is ENHRY, CDR2 SYGVKD. The CDR3 reads CAISELGLAPDTQYF. The CDR3 DNA reads as TGTGCCATCAGTGAGCTGGGACTAGCCCCAGATACGCAGTATTTT.

This clonotype was seen only a few times. The chain is built from TRBV27 and TRBJ2-7, with D tentatively TRBD2 (10 bases). The CDR3 contains 17 residues. Germline V gene lookup returns CDR1 MNHEY and CDR2 SMNVEV (reference sequence). Trimming cost V 7 bases and J 2 bases, with 24 bases left between them. CDR3 residues: CASIWGQGLAGAYEQYV. CDR3 nucleotide sequence: TGTGCCAGCATTTGGGGACAGGGTCTAGCGGGGGCCTACGAGCAGTACGTC.